Below, 10 T cell receptor beta chains from the same sample are listed, as sequenced in a study of T cell repertoires in cytomegalovirus infection. One entry per CDR3 protein results from TCRdb running MiXCR on the reads. The sample shows hundreds of thousands of distinct CDR3 sequences, about 30% of them seen only once. The antigens of these receptors remain unknown. The sequencing used cultured CD8+ T cells from PBMCs, collected from culture after CMV antigen stimulation. The receptors stem from a human donor in good health (CMV status not recorded). Some clones in this sample may be carry-over from other donors' samples.

The chain recombines TRBV19 with TRBJ2-1, with D unclear. The CDR3 is made up of 14 amino acids. Germline CDR1 LNHDA, CDR2 SQIVND (reference sequence). V dropped 0 bases and J dropped 6 bases, with 9 bases sitting between them. CDR3 region: CASSIDQKLNEQFF. DNA for the CDR3: TGTGCCAGTAGTATAGACCAAAAGCTCAATGAGCAGTTCTTC.

This chain connects TRBV9 to TRBJ1-5; D may be TRBD1 (5 bases). Per the germline V gene, CDR1 is SGDLS and CDR2 is YYNGEE. The CDR3 contains 15 residues. Trimming took 0 bases from V and 1 from J, leaving 8 bases between them. CDR3 coding DNA: TGTGCCAGCAGCGTAGGAGGGGCGAGCAATCAGCCCCAGCATTTT. It yields the protein CASSVGGASNQPQHF.

The genes are TRBV7-9 and TRBJ1-1; tentative D call: TRBD1 (6 bases). Germline assignment: CDR1 SEHNR and CDR2 FQNEAQ (reference sequence). Trimming cost V 0 bases and J 7 bases, with 15 bases left between them. There are 15 residues in the CDR3. CDR3 sequence reads: CASSLALDLDSEAFF. The CDR3 DNA sequence: TGTGCCAGCAGCTTAGCGCTCGATTTGGACAGTGAAGCTTTCTTT. The full variable domain, in which reference TRBV7-9 and TRBJ1-1 provide the parts outside the CDR3, is DTGVSQNPRHKITKRGQNVTFRCDPISEHNRLYWYRQTLGQGPEFLTYFQNEAQLEKSRLLSDRFSAERPKGSFSTLEIQRTEQGDSAMYLCASSLALDLDSEAFFGQGTRLTVV.

This chain joins TRBV12-5 and TRBJ1-1; D may be TRBD1 (5 bases). This CDR3 is built from 19 residues. Germline CDR1 and CDR2: LGHNT and FRNRAP. The V gene lost 5 bases and the J gene lost 0 bases, with 25 bases spanning the gap. The CDR3 DNA reads as TGTGCTAGTGGTCCAGAGTCAACCCTTACTGGACATATGAACACTGAAGCTTTCTTT. It yields the protein CASGPESTLTGHMNTEAFF. Filled out from reference TRBV12-5 and TRBJ1-1, the complete variable domain reads DARVTQTPRHKVTEMGQEVTMRCQPILGHNTVFWYRQTMMQGLELLAYFRNRAPLDDSGMPKDRFSAEMPDATLATLKIQPSEPRDSAVYFCASGPESTLTGHMNTEAFFGQGTRLTVV.

Many counts were recorded for this clonotype. This chain links TRBV7-8 with TRBJ1-1; D is unresolved. Germline values: CDR1 SGHVS, CDR2 FQNEAQ. V was cut by 1 base and J by 6 bases, with 9 bases left in between. The CDR3 runs 13 residues. CDR3: CASSLGTLPEAFF. CDR3 DNA: TGTGCCAGCAGCTTAGGGACCCTCCCTGAAGCTTTCTTT.

There are a few counts of this clonotype. This sequence joins TRBV6-2 or TRBV6-3 and TRBJ2-3; the D gene could be TRBD1 or TRBD2 (5 bases each). Trimming shortened V by 7 bases and J by 1 base, and 12 bases separated the two germline ends. The CDR3 totals 14 residues. Germline values: CDR1 MNHEY, CDR2 SVGEGT. The CDR3 is CASTPGRRTDTQYF. As DNA, the CDR3 is TGTGCCAGCACCCCGGGACGTCGCACAGATACGCAGTATTTT.

This chain connects TRBV20-1 to TRBJ2-7; TRBD2 matches 8 bases. The CDR3 has 19 amino acids. Germline V lookup: CDR1 DFQATT, CDR2 SNEGSKA (reference sequence). Unmatched junction bases numbered 19, after V lost 3 bases and J lost 0 bases. The CDR3 DNA sequence: TGCAGTGCTAGCCCTCTAGGACTAGCCGTTACAGATTACTCCTACGAGCAGTACTTC. Protein: CSASPLGLAVTDYSYEQYF.

A word on this clonotype: Its ends do not fully match the called genes, so a read error is possible. This chain connects TRBV10-2 to TRBJ2-1; D is uncertain. The CDR3 is 12 amino acids. The germline gives CDR1 WSHSY, CDR2 SAAADI. The CDR3 spells CSSSRPYNEQFF. The DNA of the CDR3 is TGCTCCAGCAGCAGACCCTACAATGAGCAGTTCTTC.

V usage is TRBV7-9 and J usage is TRBJ1-2; D gene uncertain. The CDR3 is 15 residues long. Germline V gives CDR1 SEHNR, CDR2 FQNEAQ (reference sequence). V lost 1 base and J 4 bases, leaving 13 bases between the germline ends. The CDR3 DNA reads as TGTGCCAGCAGCTTAGAAACGGACCTGGGCTATGGCTACACCTTC. Protein sequence: CASSLETDLGYGYTF.

Ten or more counts support this clonotype. The rearrangement uses TRBV7-8 and TRBJ1-1, with 9 nucleotides matching TRBD1. This CDR3 is 14 amino acids long. The V and J ends lost 3 bases and 7 bases, in that order; junction bases with no gene match: 6. Germline V CDR1 and CDR2: SGHVS, FQNEAQ. CDR3 residues: CASSLVTGGREAFF. In DNA form, the CDR3 reads TGTGCCAGCAGCTTGGTGACAGGGGGGCGTGAAGCTTTCTTT.